This T cell receptor beta chain was observed in a study of blood T cell repertoires in COVID-19. At the level of the study: Samples taken during acute and convalescent COVID-19 were collected in the United States, Italy and Spain. The cDNA or gDNA used as material had been derived from T cells, B-cell-depleted T cells, or PBMCs.

The CDR3 runs 13 residues. Per the germline V gene, CDR1 is MNHNY and CDR2 is SVGAGI (reference sequence). V was cut by 2 bases and J by 5 bases, with 8 bases left in between. This clone was detected once. The data were produced by immunoSEQ multiplex PCR, yet TCRdb's version contains in-frame clones alone and is incomplete. The sample holds about 15,000 clones, 85% to 90% seen once. The chain employs TRBV6-6 and TRBJ2-3; possible D gene TRBD2, 5 bases. The TCR was taken from a woman in her 70s in a cohort sampled during active or convalescent COVID-19. Material for sequencing was peripheral blood. DNA for the CDR3: TGTGCCAGCAGTTACCACCGGGGAGATACGCAGTATTTT. Encoded protein: CASSYHRGDTQYF.